What follows are 26 T cell receptor beta chains derived from one specimen sequenced in a study of shared clonotypes between healthy human individuals (dated by TCRdb to the early 2020s). Libraries came from the immunoSEQ multiplex PCR assay. TCRdb provides this immuneACCESS table in a form limited to in-frame rearrangements. Some clones are lacking; in checked studies, under half of them reflect an unresolved V gene, and why the rest are absent is not known. Here the sample has approximately 500,000 clones; 90% to 96% occur a single time. Roughly 0.06% of the sample is held by the ten biggest clonotypes. Sequencing used naive CD4+ T cells sorted from blood. The cell subset or site label corresponds to: CD45RA+ positively selected. Receptors originate from a woman in her twenties or thirties in good health.

The chain joins TRBV19 to TRBJ2-7; 7 bases match TRBD2. The CDR3 covers 15 residues. Germline V CDR1 and CDR2: LNHDA, SQIVND (reference sequence). J gave up 2 bases and V 6 bases, and 10 bases lay outside the gene matches. The CDR3 loop is CASRQNSGLTYEQYF. The CDR3 nucleotides read TGTGCCAGTAGGCAAAACTCGGGACTAACCTACGAGCAGTACTTC.

CDR3 region: CAIKQGEVDTQYF. CDR3 nucleotides: TGTGCCATCAAACAGGGGGAGGTAGATACGCAGTATTTT. The genes are TRBV10-3 and TRBJ2-3; 8 bases fit TRBD1. The germline V gene encodes CDR1 ENHRY and CDR2 SYGVKD. V lost 7 bases to trimming and J lost 5 bases; unmatched junction nucleotides: 5. The CDR3 runs to 13 residues.

This chain uses TRBV6-1 with TRBJ2-1; 8 bases map to TRBD1. Germline trimming cut 4 bases from V and 4 bases from J; bases unmatched to any gene: 15. This CDR3 is built from 18 residues. CDR1 is MNHNS, CDR2 SASEGT, per germline. The CDR3 loop is CASSGGGRRDRIYNEQFF. The CDR3 DNA is TGTGCCAGCAGTGGAGGGGGGCGCCGGGACAGGATATACAATGAGCAGTTCTTC.

This chain connects TRBV25-1 to TRBJ1-4, with unresolved D. Trimming cost V 4 bases and J 1 base, with 16 bases left between them. The CDR3 totals 17 residues. CDR1 MGHDK and CDR2 SYGVNS come from the germline V gene. The CDR3 bases are TGTGCCAGCAGTGGCCAGAGTGGGTTGGAAACTAATGAAAAACTGTTTTTT. Protein sequence: CASSGQSGLETNEKLFF.

The chain employs TRBV5-1 and TRBJ2-6, with 7 bases aligning to TRBD2. V shed 1 base and J 2 bases; nucleotides not matched to a gene: 6. Germline CDR1 reads SGHRS; CDR2 reads YFSETQ. The CDR3 sequence is 17 residues long. The CDR3 DNA reads as TGCGCCAGCAGCTTGTGGGGCGGGAGAGCTGGGGCCAACGTCCTGACTTTC. It is translated as CASSLWGGRAGANVLTF.

This sequence joins TRBV18 and TRBJ2-3; D ambiguous. The V end was cut by 0 bases, the J end by 0 bases, with 7 bases between. The CDR3 consists of 15 residues. Germline values: CDR1 KGHSH, CDR2 LQKENI. CDR3 bases: TGTGCCAGCTCACCACCGTCCCTTAGCACAGATACGCAGTATTTT. Protein sequence: CASSPPSLSTDTQYF.

This chain uses TRBV28 with TRBJ1-1; perhaps TRBD1 as D (6 bases). This CDR3 spans 14 amino acids. From germline, CDR1 is MDHEN and CDR2 SYDVKM. V lost 6 bases to trimming and J lost 1 base, with 12 bases between them. The CDR3 loop is CASSEDSKNTEAFF. In nucleotides, the CDR3 is TGTGCCAGCAGCGAGGACAGTAAGAACACTGAAGCTTTCTTT.

This clone was detected only once. This sequence joins TRBV6-5 and TRBJ2-3; tentatively, D is TRBD1 (6 bases). Germline values: CDR1 MNHEY, CDR2 SVGAGI. The CDR3 runs to 15 residues. V lost 2 bases, J lost 6 bases, and 15 bases lay in between. Here the CDR3 reads CASSYQGQGLDTQYF. CDR3 bases: TGTGCCAGCAGTTACCAGGGGCAGGGGTTGGATACGCAGTATTTT.

The V call is TRBV6-6, the J call TRBJ2-3; 7 bases are shared with TRBD1. V was clipped by 8 bases and J by 2 bases; unmatched bases: 7. Germline V gene lookup returns CDR1 MNHNY and CDR2 SVGAGI (reference sequence). CDR3 length equals 14 residues. CDR3 residues: CASRRGQNTDTQYF. The CDR3 region has the DNA TGTGCCAGCCGAAGGGGGCAGAACACAGATACGCAGTATTTT.

The rearrangement joins TRBV2 to TRBJ1-5; D gene uncertain. V was shortened by 1 base and J by 3 bases, with 10 bases between the two germline ends. The CDR3 sequence is 15 residues long. The germline V gene has CDR1 SNHLY and CDR2 FYNNEI. Here the CDR3 DNA reads TGTGCCAGCAGTGAAGGTAACACAATCAATCAGCCCCAGCATTTT. Translation gives CASSEGNTINQPQHF.

The rearrangement uses TRBV7-8 and TRBJ1-1, with D possibly matching TRBD1 (5 bases). V was shortened by 1 base and J by 1 base, with 19 bases between the two germline ends. The CDR3 totals 18 residues. CDR1 is SGHVS, CDR2 FQNEAQ, per germline. CDR3 DNA: TGTGCCAGCAGCTTAGGGCGGGGCCTGGCGATGGCGAACACTGAAGCTTTCTTT. This sequence encodes CASSLGRGLAMANTEAFF.

The chain recombines TRBV5-6 with TRBJ1-1, with D possibly TRBD1 on 5 matching bases. In germline, CDR1 is SGHDT, CDR2 YYEEEE. Trimming removed 0 bases at V and 4 bases at J, with 13 bases between. The CDR3 spans 15 residues. The DNA of the CDR3 is TGTGCCAGCAGCTTGGCCGGGGGTGGAAGCACTGAAGCTTTCTTT. Encoded protein: CASSLAGGGSTEAFF.

The chain recombines TRBV9 with TRBJ2-1; TRBD2 matches at 11 bases. The CDR3 is made up of 17 amino acids. J gave up 4 bases and V 4 bases, and 10 bases lay outside the gene matches. CDR1 and CDR2 from the germline V gene are SGDLS and YYNGEE. The CDR3 nucleotides are TGTGCCAGCAGCCCTCCCCCCGGGACTAGCGGTTACAATGAGCAGTTCTTC. This gives the protein CASSPPPGTSGYNEQFF.

The chain recombines TRBV27 with TRBJ1-1; 8 bases map to TRBD1. Trimming at V came to 10 bases and at J to 5 bases, leaving 9 bases not matched to a gene. The CDR3 consists of 13 residues. Germline V lookup: CDR1 MNHEY, CDR2 SMNVEV (reference sequence). The CDR3 DNA is TGTGCCATCCCAGGGGGCGCCCCGACTGAAGCTTTCTTT. It translates to CAIPGGAPTEAFF.

This clone was picked up one time. V gene TRBV5-6 combines with J gene TRBJ1-1, with D possibly TRBD1 on 6 matching bases. The V gene lost 2 bases and the J gene lost 4 bases, with 12 bases spanning the gap. This CDR3 spans 14 amino acids. The germline gives CDR1 SGHDT, CDR2 YYEEEE. CDR3 sequence: CASSLLAGATEAFF. DNA for the CDR3: TGTGCCAGCAGCTTACTGGCAGGGGCCACTGAAGCTTTCTTT. Drawing the rest from reference TRBV5-6 and TRBJ1-1, the complete variable domain is DAGVTQSPTHLIKTRGQQVTLRCSPKSGHDTVSWYQQALGQGPQFIFQYYEEEERQRGNFPDRFSGHQFPNYSSELNVNALLLGDSALYLCASSLLAGATEAFFGQGTRLTVV.

V and J are TRBV28 and TRBJ1-1; D is unresolved. The CDR3 consists of 11 residues. Germline loops: CDR1 MDHEN, CDR2 SYDVKM. The germline V and J ends were trimmed by 8 bases and 5 bases, with 9 bases remaining between them. In DNA form, the CDR3 reads TGTGCCAGCCTGACGGAAACTGAAGCTTTCTTT. Amino acid sequence: CASLTETEAFF.

This CDR3 reads CASSPFQGAQETQYF. In DNA form, the CDR3 reads TGTGCCAGCTCACCCTTCCAGGGGGCGCAGGAGACCCAGTACTTC. The chain carries TRBV18 and TRBJ2-5; 8 bases line up with TRBD1. Germline CDR1 reads KGHSH; CDR2 reads LQKENI. J lost 5 bases, V lost 3 bases, and 8 bases had no gene match. CDR3 length: 15 amino acids.

The chain carries TRBV28 and TRBJ2-7, with D hard to call. The ends were cut back, 5 bases at V and 3 bases at J, with 8 bases in the middle. Germline loops: CDR1 MDHEN, CDR2 SYDVKM. The CDR3 consists of 12 residues. The CDR3 loop is CASSEQIYEQYF. As DNA, the CDR3 is TGTGCCAGCAGTGAACAGATCTACGAGCAGTACTTC. The whole variable domain, filled in from reference TRBV28 and TRBJ2-7, reads DVKVTQSSRYLVKRTGEKVFLECVQDMDHENMFWYRQDPGLGLRLIYFSYDVKMKEKGDIPEGYSVSREKKERFSLILESASTNQTSMYLCASSEQIYEQYFGPGTRLTVT.

This clone was seen a few times. This chain uses TRBV18 with TRBJ2-7; D gene uncertain. Germline assignment: CDR1 KGHSH and CDR2 LQKENI. The CDR3 is 13 amino acids. V was clipped by 2 bases and J by 3 bases, with 8 bases between them. The CDR3 DNA follows: TGTGCCAGCTCACCAGACCATGGCTACGAGCAGTACTTC. This codes for CASSPDHGYEQYF.

This chain connects TRBV6-5 to TRBJ2-7; 7 bases fit TRBD2. V lost 2 bases and J lost 7; bases outside the gene matches: 5. The CDR3 spans 13 residues. The germline V gene has CDR1 MNHEY and CDR2 SVGAGI. The CDR3 bases are TGTGCCAGCAGTTACCTAGCGGCCGGGGAGCAGTACTTC. Translating it yields CASSYLAAGEQYF.

The V and J genes are TRBV7-2 and TRBJ2-7; D remains unclear. V shed 1 base and J shed 3 bases, with 13 bases lying between them. CDR1 SGHTA and CDR2 FQGNSA come from the germline V gene. CDR3 length equals 15 residues. The CDR3 coding sequence is TGTGCCAGCAGCTTAGGTTCCCCTAGGCGCTACGAGCAGTACTTC. Its translation: CASSLGSPRRYEQYF. The whole variable domain, filled in from reference TRBV7-2 and TRBJ2-7, reads GAGVSQSPSNKVTEKGKDVELRCDPISGHTALYWYRQSLGQGLEFLIYFQGNSAPDKSGLPSDRFSAERTGGSVSTLTIQRTQQEDSAVYLCASSLGSPRRYEQYFGPGTRLTVT.

The CDR3 region is CASSQSSQINSYEQYF. In DNA, the CDR3 is TGCGCCAGCAGTCAATCGTCGCAGATCAACTCCTACGAGCAGTACTTC. The chain uses TRBV23-1 and TRBJ2-7; D remains unclear. TRBV23-1 has ORF status, its function being uncertain. This CDR3 is 16 amino acids long. Trimming took 0 bases from V and 0 from J, leaving 12 bases between them.

The rearrangement uses TRBV19 and TRBJ2-3; D may match TRBD1 or TRBD2 (5 bases each). Trimming removed 4 bases from V and 1 base from J, with 6 bases in between. The CDR3 is 13 amino acids. In germline, CDR1 is LNHDA, CDR2 SQIVND (reference sequence). The CDR3 bases are TGTGCCAGTAGTAGGGACCGCACAGATACGCAGTATTTT. Its protein product is CASSRDRTDTQYF.

J is TRBJ1-2 and V is TRBV4-1; TRBD1 matches 7 bases. Germline CDR1 is MGHRA and CDR2 is YSYEKL. This CDR3 region has 15 residues. The J segment lost 4 bases and the V segment lost 4 bases, leaving 9 bases of the junction unmatched. The CDR3 reads CASSPLQGISYGYTF. In DNA form, the CDR3 reads TGCGCCAGCAGCCCACTACAGGGGATCTCCTATGGCTACACCTTC.

This rearrangement joins TRBV7-2 to TRBJ2-1; 13 nucleotides align to TRBD2. CDR1 is SGHTA, CDR2 FQGNSA, per germline. The CDR3 extends over 15 amino acids. V dropped 1 base and J dropped 9; count of bases not matched to a gene: 3. Here the CDR3 reads CASSLGLAGGGEQFF. The CDR3 nucleotides read TGTGCCAGCAGCTTAGGACTAGCGGGAGGTGGTGAGCAGTTCTTC.

The chain recombines TRBV7-2 with TRBJ2-6; possible D gene TRBD2, 7 bases. Germline CDR1 reads SGHTA; CDR2 reads FQGNSA. The V end was cut by 1 base, the J end by 4 bases, with 17 bases between. The length of the CDR3 is 18 residues. CDR3 sequence reads: CASSLGRGAITGANVLTF. DNA for the CDR3: TGTGCCAGCAGCTTAGGCCGGGGGGCAATCACAGGGGCCAACGTCCTGACTTTC.